The 22 T cell receptor beta chains presented below share a single source sample, sequenced in a study of blood T cell repertoires in COVID-19. TCRdb keeps only in-frame clones here, not all; method: immunoSEQ multiplex PCR. The profile shows roughly 98,000 clones, approximately 86% of them singletons. Sequenced: peripheral blood. Every receptor here comes from a woman in her sixties or seventies with active or convalescent COVID-19.

V is TRBV21-1 and J is TRBJ2-1; TRBD2, the table's D call, was not compared with the DNA. TRBV21-1 is a pseudogene locus. This CDR3 has 11 amino acids. The CDR3 here is CANSWSDEQFF. The CDR3 coding sequence is TGTGCCAACAGCTGGTCGGATGAGCAGTTCTTC.

This rearrangement joins TRBV2 to TRBJ1-2, with 7 nucleotides matching TRBD1. After removal of 7 bases from V and 4 bases from J, the junction contained 15 bases not matched to a gene. CDR3 size: 16 residues. CDR1 and CDR2 (germline): SNHLY, FYNNEI. The CDR3 loop is CASTREEARGSYGYTF. The CDR3 region has the DNA TGTGCCAGCACCCGAGAGGAGGCCAGGGGGAGCTATGGCTACACCTTC.

This chain links TRBV19 with TRBJ2-1; D perhaps matches TRBD2 (7 bases). The CDR3 contains 15 residues. Trimming left V 8 bases short and J 5 bases short, with 19 bases between. Germline-derived CDR1 and CDR2 are LNHDA and SQIVND (reference sequence). The CDR3 DNA reads as TGTGCCAGTGCCCTCTTGGGGGGGCTCGACAATGAGCAGTTCTTC. Protein: CASALLGGLDNEQFF.

There are a few counts of this clone. V and J are TRBV11-2 and TRBJ2-1; TRBD2 matches at 9 bases. The germline gives CDR1 SGHAT, CDR2 FQNNGV. The CDR3 consists of 15 residues. V gave up 1 base and J gave up 7 bases; unmatched junction bases: 5. CDR3 in DNA: TGTGCCAGCAGCTTAGGGGGACTAGCAGGAAATGAGCAGTTCTTC. This gives the protein CASSLGGLAGNEQFF.

The chain couples TRBV6-6 to TRBJ1-4; 9 bases line up with TRBD1. Germline loops: CDR1 MNHNY, CDR2 SVGAGI (reference sequence). Trimming at V came to 2 bases and at J to 3 bases, leaving 4 bases not matched to a gene. The CDR3 runs to 16 residues. The CDR3 sequence is CASSYTGQGSNEKLFF. In DNA, the CDR3 is TGTGCCAGCAGTTACACAGGACAGGGGTCTAATGAAAAACTGTTTTTT.

The rearrangement links TRBV2 to TRBJ2-2; a weak D match, TRBD1 (5 bases). CDR1 and CDR2 from the germline V gene are SNHLY and FYNNEI. Trimming took 5 bases from V and 2 from J, leaving 6 bases between them. This CDR3 is 13 amino acids long. The CDR3 DNA is TGTGCCAGCAGTTGGACAAACACCGGGGAGCTGTTTTTT. Protein sequence: CASSWTNTGELFF.

This clone has only one observation. This chain joins TRBV5-8 and TRBJ1-1, with TRBD1 matching 9 bases. Germline assignment: CDR1 SGHTS and CDR2 YDEGEE. The CDR3 has 14 amino acids. The V and J ends lost 4 bases and 4 bases, in that order; junction bases with no gene match: 5. In nucleotides, the CDR3 is TGTGCCAGCAGCCGATTACAGGGGGCCACTGAAGCTTTCTTT. This codes for CASSRLQGATEAFF.

The genes are TRBV6-5 and TRBJ2-7; the match to TRBD1 covers 8 bases. This CDR3 region has 15 residues. J lost 4 bases, V lost 7 bases, and 12 bases had no gene match. CDR1 and CDR2 (germline): MNHEY, SVGAGI. As DNA, the CDR3 is TGTGCCAGCAACAAATCGGGACAGGTCGGGTACGAGCAGTACTTC. This translates into CASNKSGQVGYEQYF.

Only a few counts were recorded for this clone. The chain employs TRBV7-9 and TRBJ2-7, with 9 bases identical to TRBD1. Germline CDR1 and CDR2: SEHNR and FQNEAQ (reference sequence). With 6 bases clipped from V and 2 bases from J, the junction kept 2 bases outside the gene matches. This CDR3 contains 13 residues. This chain's CDR3 is CASRRQGAYEQYF. The CDR3 bases are TGTGCCAGCAGAAGACAGGGGGCCTACGAGCAGTACTTC.

The chain couples TRBV7-9 to TRBJ1-6; no firm D call. Trimming shortened V by 2 bases and J by 12 bases, and 5 bases separated the two germline ends. The CDR3 is 11 amino acids. From germline, CDR1 is SEHNR and CDR2 FQNEAQ (reference sequence). CDR3 protein: CASSLTQPLHF. CDR3 sequence (DNA): TGTGCCAGCAGCTTAACTCAACCCCTCCACTTT. The full variable domain, completed using reference TRBV7-9 and TRBJ1-6, is DTGVSQNPRHKITKRGQNVTFRCDPISEHNRLYWYRQTLGQGPEFLTYFQNEAQLEKSRLLSDRFSAERPKGSFSTLEIQRTEQGDSAMYLCASSLTQPLHFGNGTRLTVT.

This rearrangement joins TRBV12-3 or TRBV12-4 to TRBJ1-5, with D uncertain. Trimming stripped 6 bases from V and 5 bases from J, with 8 bases between. The CDR3 is 12 residues long. In DNA form, the CDR3 reads TGTGCCAGCAGGGCGGGAGATCAGCCCCAGCATTTT. Its translation is CASRAGDQPQHF.

This chain connects TRBV28 to TRBJ1-3; no definite D call. The CDR3 runs to 16 residues. V was shortened by 2 bases and J by 0 bases, with 11 bases between the two germline ends. CDR1 and CDR2 from the germline V gene are MDHEN and SYDVKM. The CDR3, as DNA: TGTGCCAGCAGTTTAATGGGTCCAGGCTCTGGAAACACCATATATTTT. Its translation is CASSLMGPGSGNTIYF.

This rearrangement joins TRBV5-1 to TRBJ2-1, with D possibly TRBD2 on 7 matching bases. The germline gives CDR1 SGHRS, CDR2 YFSETQ. Trimming removed 1 base at V and 6 bases at J, with 17 bases between. The CDR3 is 16 residues long. The CDR3 spells CASSLFGGHSSNEQFF. The CDR3 DNA reads as TGCGCCAGCAGCTTGTTCGGGGGGCATTCGAGCAATGAGCAGTTCTTC.

This clone was recorded a few times. The genes are TRBV3-1 (or the pseudogene TRBV3-2) and TRBJ1-1; a weak D match, TRBD1 (5 bases). CDR3 length: 15 amino acids. Germline loops: CDR1 LGHDT, CDR2 YNNKEL (reference sequence). The V end was cut by 4 bases, the J end by 0 bases, with 12 bases between. The CDR3 bases are TGTGCCAGCAGCCGACTCGACAGCATGAACACTGAAGCTTTCTTT. Translated, it gives CASSRLDSMNTEAFF.

The table lists this clone with a few counts. CDR3 DNA: TGCGCCAGCAGCCCGGACGGGGGAACTAATTCACCCCTCCACTTT. Residues: CASSPDGGTNSPLHF. The J gene is TRBJ1-6, the V gene TRBV5-1, with D tentatively TRBD1 (5 bases). The germline V and J ends were trimmed by 4 bases and 6 bases, with 14 bases remaining between them. The V gene's germline CDR1 is SGHRS and CDR2 YFSETQ. The CDR3 covers 15 residues.

The rearrangement links TRBV6-5 to TRBJ2-5, with TRBD2 matching 11 bases. The DNA end is more similar to TRBJ2-7, so the J call may be wrong. CDR1 and CDR2 (germline): MNHEY, SVGAGI. The CDR3 consists of 16 residues. The CDR3 spells CASSYSGLADSYEQYF. The CDR3 DNA is TGTGCCAGCAGTTACTCGGGACTAGCGGACTCCTACGAGCAGTACTTC.

The genes are TRBV5-1 and TRBJ2-1, with D possibly TRBD2 on 5 matching bases. The germline V gene encodes CDR1 SGHRS and CDR2 YFSETQ. This CDR3 is 14 amino acids long. The V and J ends lost 3 bases and 4 bases respectively, with 11 bases between them. Here the CDR3 reads CASSSKGSYNEQFF. The CDR3 DNA reads as TGCGCCAGCAGCTCTAAAGGGAGTTACAATGAGCAGTTCTTC.

The chain carries TRBV18 and TRBJ1-3; tentative D call: TRBD1 (6 bases). The V end lost 3 bases, the J end lost 0 bases, and 24 bases lay between the germline ends. The CDR3 has 20 amino acids. CDR1 is KGHSH and CDR2 is LQKENI in the germline V gene. DNA of the CDR3: TGTGCCAGCTCACCTCACCGGGCAGGGGAGGGCCGACCCTCTGGAAACACCATATATTTT. Protein sequence: CASSPHRAGEGRPSGNTIYF.

This clone was found once. The chain couples TRBV2 to TRBJ2-2; TRBD2 matches 8 bases. This CDR3 is built from 17 residues. From germline, CDR1 is SNHLY and CDR2 FYNNEI. The trim removed 3 bases at V and 1 base at J, leaving 7 bases unmatched. CDR3 region: CASSEVGGGQNTGELFF. DNA for the CDR3: TGTGCCAGCAGTGAGGTTGGCGGGGGGCAGAACACCGGGGAGCTGTTTTTT.

The chain combines TRBV6-2 or TRBV6-3 with TRBJ2-2; tentatively, D is TRBD2 (5 bases). The CDR3 consists of 16 residues. The germline V gene encodes CDR1 MNHEY and CDR2 SVGEGT. V was cut by 3 bases and J by 1 base, with 12 bases left in between. The CDR3 sequence: CASSYRSGVNTGELFF. The CDR3 DNA follows: TGTGCCAGCAGTTATCGAAGCGGAGTGAACACCGGGGAGCTGTTTTTT.

The chain joins TRBV18 to TRBJ2-5; possibly TRBD1 for D (6 bases). The CDR3 runs 13 residues. Germline loops: CDR1 KGHSH, CDR2 LQKENI. V was clipped by 2 bases and J by 3 bases, with 7 bases between them. This chain's CDR3 is CASSPNREETQYF. The CDR3 region has the DNA TGTGCCAGCTCACCAAACAGGGAAGAGACCCAGTACTTC.

The sample holds one count of this clone. This sequence joins TRBV7-9 and TRBJ2-3; a weak D match, TRBD1 (5 bases). V lost 1 base, J lost 0 bases, and 8 bases lay in between. Germline CDR1 and CDR2: SEHNR and FQNEAQ (reference sequence). There are 15 residues in the CDR3. CDR3 in DNA: TGTGCCAGCAGCTTAGTGGCAGGGAGCACAGATACGCAGTATTTT. Translating gives CASSLVAGSTDTQYF. The full variable domain, in which reference TRBV7-9 and TRBJ2-3 provide the parts outside the CDR3, is DTGVSQNPRHKITKRGQNVTFRCDPISEHNRLYWYRQTLGQGPEFLTYFQNEAQLEKSRLLSDRFSAERPKGSFSTLEIQRTEQGDSAMYLCASSLVAGSTDTQYFGPGTRLTVL.